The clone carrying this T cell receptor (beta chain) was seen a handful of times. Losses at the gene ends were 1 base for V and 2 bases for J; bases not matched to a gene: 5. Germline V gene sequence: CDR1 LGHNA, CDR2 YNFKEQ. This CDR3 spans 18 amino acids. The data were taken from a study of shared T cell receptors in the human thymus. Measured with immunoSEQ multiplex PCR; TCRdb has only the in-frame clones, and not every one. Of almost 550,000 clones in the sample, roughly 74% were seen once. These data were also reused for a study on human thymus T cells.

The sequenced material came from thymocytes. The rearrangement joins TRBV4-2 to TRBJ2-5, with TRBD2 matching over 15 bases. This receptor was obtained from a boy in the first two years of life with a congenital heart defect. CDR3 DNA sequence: TGTGCCAGCAGCCAAGGGACTAGCGGGAGGGGTGGTCAAGAGACCCAGTACTTC. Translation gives CASSQGTSGRGGQETQYF.